This TCR beta chain emerged from a study of T-cell reconstitution after alpha-beta-depleted transplantation in children. Findings of the study overall: By about two months after transplant, alpha-beta T cells reportedly arose from several hundred graft clones that had expanded. TCRbeta diversity was high at day 60 in some patients (a result of surviving recipient T cells and thymic progenitors). Hyperexpanded clones declined; after one year, newly produced T cells mostly supplied diversity.

The germline V gene encodes CDR1 SNHLY and CDR2 FYNNEI. This CDR3 contains 16 residues. Trimming stripped 4 bases from V and 0 bases from J, with 15 bases between. TCRbeta library construction was performed incorporating unique molecular identifiers. Each CDR3 protein is one row after TCRdb ran MiXCR on the PCR reads. The sample has 97,000 or so distinct CDR3 sequences; about 8% are singletons. This clonotype was seen ten or more times. What it binds is not known. The receptor was derived from a boy aged 2 to 10 with acute lymphoblastic leukemia, due to receive a stem cell transplant. This chain connects TRBV2 to TRBJ1-1; D ambiguous. Here the sequenced sample was PBMCs, taken before TCRalphabeta/CD19-depleted stem cell transplant. The CDR3 bases are TGTGCCAGCAGTGCCCCCGCCCTGATGGTGAACACTGAAGCTTTCTTT. The encoded protein is CASSAPALMVNTEAFF.